The 15 T cell receptor beta chains in this list originate from one sample, sequenced in a study of blood T cell repertoires in COVID-19. Data came from immunoSEQ multiplex PCR; TCRdb stores just in-frame clones and leaves some out. The sample holds about 200,000 clones, 85% seen once. Sequences were obtained from PBMCs or T cells enriched from blood (not recorded which). Receptors were obtained from a man aged 35 to 55 who had recovered from COVID-19.

The V gene is TRBV29-1, the J gene TRBJ1-5; D uncertain. Germline CDR1 is SQVTM and CDR2 is ANQGSEA. Trimming shortened V by 5 bases and J by 4 bases, and 12 bases separated the two germline ends. The CDR3 length is 13 residues. CDR3 DNA sequence: TGCAGCGTTACCTTCGGAGTTAATCAGCCCCAGCATTTT. It yields the protein CSVTFGVNQPQHF.

This clone has just one count. The DNA for the CDR3 is TGTGCCAGCAGCCGCGACTGGAGCTCCTACAATGAGCAGTTCTTC. Its protein is CASSRDWSSYNEQFF. This rearrangement joins TRBV3-1 (or the pseudogene TRBV3-2) to TRBJ2-1; no clear D. V was trimmed by 4 bases and J by 0 bases, leaving 10 bases between them. The CDR3 is made up of 15 amino acids. The germline gives CDR1 LGHDT, CDR2 YNNKEL (reference sequence).

The chain recombines TRBV5-4 with TRBJ1-1; perhaps TRBD1 as D (6 bases). This CDR3 is built from 14 residues. Germline assignment: CDR1 SGHNT and CDR2 YYREEE (reference sequence). V gave up 2 bases and J gave up 4 bases, with 12 bases separating them. In nucleotides, the CDR3 is TGTGCCAGCAGCTTTTTAGGGGGGGGCACTGAAGCTTTCTTT. Its protein is CASSFLGGGTEAFF.

V gene TRBV2 combines with J gene TRBJ2-5; D ambiguous. V gave up 4 bases and J gave up 5 bases, with 8 bases separating them. This CDR3 comprises 12 residues. Germline lookup yields CDR1 SNHLY and CDR2 FYNNEI. The CDR3 is CASSVGVETQYF. In nucleotides, the CDR3 is TGTGCCAGCAGTGTAGGAGTGGAGACCCAGTACTTC.

The chain links TRBV30 to TRBJ1-4; D is possibly TRBD1 (5 bases). The germline CDR1 and CDR2 sequences are GTSNPN and SVGIG (reference sequence). The CDR3 runs 14 residues. Trimming took off 1 base at V and 6 bases at J, with 12 bases between the two ends. CDR3 residues: CAWSDMGLHEKLFF. CDR3 in DNA: TGTGCCTGGAGTGACATGGGGCTTCATGAAAAACTGTTTTTT.

This clone occurred a few times. V and J are TRBV4-3 and TRBJ2-7; 8 bases match TRBD1. V was pared by 3 bases and J by 3 bases, with 4 bases of the junction left unmatched. From germline, CDR1 is LGHNA and CDR2 YSLEER. The CDR3 is 14 amino acids. The CDR3 here is CASSHGTGNYEQYF. Here the CDR3 DNA reads TGCGCCAGCAGCCACGGGACAGGAAACTACGAGCAGTACTTC.

The chain has TRBV9 and TRBJ1-2; 8 positions agree with TRBD1. Looked up from germline, CDR1 is SGDLS and CDR2 is YYNGEE. The CDR3 has 16 amino acids. Losses at the gene ends were 2 bases for V and 4 bases for J; bases not matched to a gene: 10. In DNA, the CDR3 is TGTGCCAGCAGCGTCACAGGGGGTACCGAGGGCTATGGCTACACCTTC. It specifies CASSVTGGTEGYGYTF.

This chain connects TRBV19 to TRBJ1-5; no clear D. The CDR3 length is 16 residues. The V end was cut by 7 bases, the J end by 1 base, with 17 bases between. The V gene's germline CDR1 is LNHDA and CDR2 SQIVND (reference sequence). In nucleotides, the CDR3 is TGTGCCAGTACCACCAGGTCCGGGGTGAGCAATCAGCCCCAGCATTTT. Protein product: CASTTRSGVSNQPQHF.

The chain joins TRBV5-5 to TRBJ1-4; 7 bases agree with TRBD1. The CDR3 covers 16 residues. J lost 1 base, V lost 4 bases, and 7 bases had no gene match. Germline CDR1 SGHKS, CDR2 YYEKEE (reference sequence). The DNA of the CDR3 is TGTGCCAGCAGCAACGGACAGGTTGTAACTAATGAAAAACTGTTTTTT. This codes for CASSNGQVVTNEKLFF.

CDR3 nucleotide sequence: TGCAGTGCTAGTGGGGACAGAGCTGGAAACACCATATATTTT. Protein: CSASGDRAGNTIYF. The chain recombines TRBV20-1 with TRBJ1-3; TRBD1 aligns across 7 bases. The CDR3 contains 14 residues. V shed 3 bases and J 2 bases; nucleotides not matched to a gene: 4. CDR1 DFQATT and CDR2 SNEGSKA come from the germline V gene (reference sequence).

The rearrangement links TRBV27 to TRBJ1-2; possibly TRBD1 for D (5 bases). Germline assignment: CDR1 MNHEY and CDR2 SMNVEV (reference sequence). With 2 bases removed from V and 6 bases from J, the gap between germline ends came to 16 bases. The CDR3 has 15 residues. CDR3 bases: TGTGCCAGCAGTTTAGGGTTTTCTACAGGCGATGGCTACACCTTC. This sequence encodes CASSLGFSTGDGYTF.

The chain recombines TRBV7-2 with TRBJ2-5; possible D gene TRBD1, 5 bases. V shed 7 bases and J shed 2 bases, with 14 bases lying between them. From germline, CDR1 is SGHTA and CDR2 FQGNSA. The CDR3 covers 14 residues. As DNA, the CDR3 is TGTGCCAGCAACTGGGGCAGACAACAAGAGACCCAGTACTTC. Amino acid sequence: CASNWGRQQETQYF.

J is TRBJ2-7 and V is TRBV3-1 (or the pseudogene TRBV3-2); 9 nucleotides agree with TRBD1. The CDR3 covers 17 residues. Germline V CDR1 and CDR2: LGHDT, YNNKEL (reference sequence). V lost 0 bases to trimming and J lost 1 base; unmatched junction nucleotides: 7. In DNA form, the CDR3 reads TGTGCCAGCAGCCAAGATAGGAGGACAGGGGTTTCCTACGAGCAGTACTTC. This encodes CASSQDRRTGVSYEQYF.

The V gene is TRBV7-2, the J gene TRBJ2-3, with 8 bases fitting TRBD1. The CDR3 has 14 amino acids. V was pared by 5 bases and J by 2 bases, with 3 bases of the junction left unmatched. Germline CDR1 is SGHTA and CDR2 is FQGNSA. The DNA of the CDR3 is TGTGCCAGCAGCAGACAGGGGTTCACAGATACGCAGTATTTT. Translating gives CASSRQGFTDTQYF.

The CDR3 here is CSVAGRDGYTF. DNA of the CDR3: TGCAGCGTTGCGGGGAGGGATGGCTACACCTTC. This chain uses TRBV29-1 with TRBJ1-2, with D uncertain. Germline loops: CDR1 SQVTM, CDR2 ANQGSEA. The CDR3 has 11 amino acids. V dropped 4 bases and J dropped 6 bases, with 9 bases sitting between them.